These 29 T cell receptor beta chains came from one sample sequenced in a study of response to subunit inactivated influenza vaccine. TCRdb processed the RT-PCR reads anew with MiXCR; each CDR3 protein has one entry. The sample consists of roughly 790,000 distinct CDR3 sequences, 21% of them appearing once. Sequenced material: PBMCs from blood, taken 4 to 6 days after vaccination. All receptors come from a man aged 45-60 years who received an inactivated influenza vaccine.

The rearrangement links TRBV24-1 to TRBJ2-1, with TRBD1 matching 8 bases. Germline CDR1 KGHDR, CDR2 SFDVKD. Losses at the gene ends were 4 bases for V and 3 bases for J; bases not matched to a gene: 4. The CDR3 is 15 amino acids. The CDR3 sequence: CATSELDRDYNEQFF. In DNA, the CDR3 is TGTGCCACCAGTGAACTGGACAGGGACTACAATGAGCAGTTCTTC.

V gene TRBV3-1 combines with J gene TRBJ1-1, with 10 bases identical to TRBD1. J lost 7 bases, V lost 6 bases, and 14 bases had no gene match. Germline V lookup: CDR1 LGHDT, CDR2 YNNKEL (reference sequence). The CDR3 consists of 16 residues. Written as DNA, the CDR3 is TGTGCCAGCAGTCGAAGGACAGGGGGTTTGCGTTATGAAGCTTTCTTT. Amino acid sequence: CASSRRTGGLRYEAFF.

Here the CDR3 reads CASSTDRGRDEQYF. CDR3 bases: TGTGCCAGCAGCACAGACAGGGGGCGCGACGAGCAGTACTTC. The chain has TRBV6-2 or TRBV6-3 and TRBJ2-7; TRBD1 aligns across 10 bases. The CDR3 runs to 14 residues. V lost 6 bases and J lost 5; bases outside the gene matches: 7. Germline lookup yields CDR1 MNHEY and CDR2 SVGEGT.

The J gene is TRBJ2-2, the V gene TRBV6-5; D is ambiguous. Per germline, CDR1 MNHEY and CDR2 SVGAGI. The CDR3 contains 12 residues. V was trimmed by 7 bases and J by 4 bases, leaving 7 bases between them. The CDR3: CASTDTTGELFF. The CDR3 coding sequence is TGTGCCAGCACCGACACCACCGGGGAGCTGTTTTTT.

J is TRBJ2-7 and V is TRBV27; D is uncertain. The CDR3 extends over 14 amino acids. Per germline, CDR1 MNHEY and CDR2 SMNVEV (reference sequence). V was trimmed by 4 bases and J by 0 bases, leaving 10 bases between them. The CDR3 is CASSYLAHSYEQYF. CDR3 bases: TGTGCCAGCAGTTATTTAGCCCACTCCTACGAGCAGTACTTC.

This clonotype has only a few counts. This rearrangement joins TRBV20-1 to TRBJ2-5, with D possibly matching TRBD2 (5 bases). The CDR3 loop spans 11 amino acids. The germline gives CDR1 DFQATT, CDR2 SNEGSKA (reference sequence). CDR3 region: CTPGSKETQYF. CDR3 DNA: TGCACCCCGGGAAGCAAAGAGACCCAGTACTTC.

This clonotype was found many times. The chain is built from TRBV5-1 and TRBJ2-7, with D maybe TRBD1 (5 bases). The CDR3 is made up of 13 amino acids. CDR1 and CDR2 from the germline V gene are SGHRS and YFSETQ. V lost 1 base and J lost 6, with 11 bases in between. The CDR3 DNA reads TGCGCCAGCAGCTTGATCCAGGGCGGCGAGCAGTACTTC. Protein: CASSLIQGGEQYF.

A few counts support this clonotype. This chain connects TRBV18 to TRBJ2-7; no clear D. CDR3 size: 13 residues. Germline CDR1 KGHSH, CDR2 LQKENI. The V and J ends lost 3 bases and 2 bases respectively, with 8 bases between them. CDR3 residues: CASSPYQAYEQYF. The DNA of the CDR3 is TGTGCCAGCTCACCCTACCAGGCCTACGAGCAGTACTTC.

This clonotype was seen only a few times. This sequence joins TRBV5-1 and TRBJ2-1, with 13 positions matching TRBD2. The length of the CDR3 is 16 residues. Germline lookup yields CDR1 SGHRS and CDR2 YFSETQ. V was clipped by 2 bases and J by 6 bases; unmatched bases: 5. CDR3 nucleotides: TGCGCCAGCAGCTTCTTACTAGCGGGGGGGCCCAATGAGCAGTTCTTC. This encodes CASSFLLAGGPNEQFF.

The chain links TRBV5-1 to TRBJ2-7; TRBD1 agrees at 7 bases. V lost 3 bases to trimming and J lost 6 bases; unmatched junction nucleotides: 3. Germline CDR1 is SGHRS and CDR2 is YFSETQ. The CDR3 totals 12 residues. CDR3: CASSWGQSEQYF. CDR3 DNA: TGCGCCAGCAGCTGGGGACAGTCCGAGCAGTACTTC.

V usage is TRBV25-1 and J usage is TRBJ1-2, with D tentatively TRBD1 (6 bases). The V gene's germline CDR1 is MGHDK and CDR2 SYGVNS. Between the trimmed V and J ends, which lost 2 bases and 8 bases, there was a span of 12 bases. The CDR3 is 13 residues long. The CDR3 is CASSEIGRGGYTF. The CDR3 DNA is TGTGCCAGCAGTGAAATCGGCAGGGGCGGCTACACCTTC.

This clonotype has ten or more counts. The CDR3 loop reads CASSTRDANEQFF. The CDR3 nucleotides read TGTGCCAGTAGTACCAGGGATGCTAATGAGCAGTTCTTC. V and J are TRBV19 and TRBJ2-1, with a weak D call TRBD1 (5 bases). Germline V lookup: CDR1 LNHDA, CDR2 SQIVND (reference sequence). Trimming removed 4 bases from V and 7 bases from J, with 11 bases in between. The CDR3 runs to 13 residues.

In its sample, this clonotype was seen a few times. The V gene is TRBV10-3, the J gene TRBJ2-3, with D uncertain. V was cut by 9 bases and J by 1 base, with 17 bases left in between. CDR1 and CDR2 (germline): ENHRY, SYGVKD. The CDR3 has 15 residues. The CDR3 loop is CAIQTGGEGTDTQYF. The CDR3 region has the DNA TGTGCCATACAGACGGGCGGCGAGGGCACAGATACGCAGTATTTT.

The chain employs TRBV3-1 and TRBJ1-5, with D tentatively TRBD1 (6 bases). The CDR3 totals 15 residues. Germline values: CDR1 LGHDT, CDR2 YNNKEL (reference sequence). V gave up 1 base and J gave up 3 bases, with 10 bases separating them. CDR3 residues: CASSQGGALNQPQHF. CDR3 DNA: TGTGCCAGCAGCCAAGGGGGGGCTCTCAATCAGCCCCAGCATTTT.

This clonotype was seen a handful of times. This chain links TRBV11-1 with TRBJ2-3; 12 positions match TRBD2. The V and J ends lost 0 bases and 2 bases, in that order; junction bases with no gene match: 12. In germline, CDR1 is SGHAT, CDR2 FQDESV (reference sequence). This CDR3 region has 20 residues. CDR3 bases: TGTGCCAGCAGCTTAGCGAGACGACTAGCGGGAGAGAGATTCACAGATACGCAGTATTTT. Protein: CASSLARRLAGERFTDTQYF.

The chain links TRBV20-1 to TRBJ2-1, with a weak D call TRBD2 (6 bases). The V gene lost 5 bases and the J gene lost 5 bases, with 22 bases spanning the gap. The CDR3 is 16 amino acids. Germline V gives CDR1 DFQATT, CDR2 SNEGSKA (reference sequence). The CDR3, as DNA: TGCAGTGCTCACCACAACCGGGACTCGAGAAACAATGAGCAGTTCTTC. Translation: CSAHHNRDSRNNEQFF.

The chain carries TRBV5-1 and TRBJ2-3, with 7 bases identical to TRBD1. The CDR3 length is 18 residues. Per germline, CDR1 SGHRS and CDR2 YFSETQ. V dropped 0 bases and J dropped 0; count of bases not matched to a gene: 10. The CDR3 bases are TGCGCCAGCAGCTTGGTACACCTACAGGGGATTAGCACAGATACGCAGTATTTT. Translating it yields CASSLVHLQGISTDTQYF.

This clonotype turned up a few times. The chain links TRBV7-8 to TRBJ2-1; 14 bases align to TRBD2. With 6 bases clipped from V and 5 bases from J, the junction kept 3 bases outside the gene matches. Germline lookup yields CDR1 SGHVS and CDR2 FQNEAQ. There are 15 residues in the CDR3. The CDR3 DNA is TGTGCCAGCAGAAAGGGACTAGCGGGAGACAATGAGCAGTTCTTC. It is translated as CASRKGLAGDNEQFF.

The table lists this clonotype with many counts. The chain links TRBV5-1 to TRBJ2-1, with D possibly TRBD1 on 7 matching bases. The CDR3 loop spans 13 amino acids. Germline V gene lookup returns CDR1 SGHRS and CDR2 YFSETQ. Trimming removed 5 bases at V and 6 bases at J, with 12 bases between. CDR3 region: CASSRRGVNEQFF. In DNA, the CDR3 is TGCGCCAGCAGTCGCAGGGGGGTCAATGAGCAGTTCTTC. The variable domain in full, with the rest retrieved from reference TRBV5-1 and TRBJ2-1, is KAGVTQTPRYLIKTRGQQVTLSCSPISGHRSVSWYQQTPGQGLQFLFEYFSETQRNKGNFPGRFSGRQFSNSRSEMNVSTLELGDSALYLCASSRRGVNEQFFGPGTRLTVL.

CDR3 amino acids: CASSRDGPPYEQYF. The CDR3, as DNA: TGTGCCAGTAGTAGGGACGGACCACCCTACGAGCAGTACTTC. This chain joins TRBV19 and TRBJ2-7; either TRBD1 or TRBD2 may supply D (5 bases each). CDR3 length: 14 amino acids. V lost 4 bases to trimming and J lost 2 bases, with 12 bases between them. CDR1 is LNHDA, CDR2 SQIVND, per germline (reference sequence).

In its sample, this clonotype was seen a few times. V is TRBV5-1 and J is TRBJ2-3; 9 nucleotides align to TRBD2. Germline V gene sequence: CDR1 SGHRS, CDR2 YFSETQ. After removal of 4 bases from V and 2 bases from J, the junction contained 8 bases not matched to a gene. The CDR3 sequence is 16 residues long. The CDR3 is CASSPRLAANTDTQYF. CDR3 nucleotides: TGCGCCAGCAGCCCTCGACTAGCGGCCAACACAGATACGCAGTATTTT.

The chain couples TRBV25-1 to TRBJ2-3; TRBD2 agrees at 11 bases. This CDR3 has 16 amino acids. CDR1 MGHDK and CDR2 SYGVNS come from the germline V gene. Losses at the gene ends were 4 bases for V and 5 bases for J; bases not matched to a gene: 8. This chain's CDR3 is CASSAGSGRVVDTQYF. The CDR3 region has the DNA TGTGCCAGCAGTGCCGGTAGCGGGAGGGTTGTAGATACGCAGTATTTT.

The V call is TRBV4-3, the J call TRBJ2-7; 8 positions match TRBD1. Germline loops: CDR1 LGHNA, CDR2 YSLEER. With V trimmed by 1 base and J by 2 bases, 7 bases remained unmatched. This CDR3 comprises 16 residues. The CDR3 spells CASSQAPGQAAYEQYF. The CDR3 nucleotides are TGCGCCAGCAGCCAAGCTCCGGGACAGGCTGCCTACGAGCAGTACTTC.

This chain connects TRBV7-2 to TRBJ2-7; 10 bases match TRBD1. The CDR3 extends over 14 amino acids. Germline loops: CDR1 SGHTA, CDR2 FQGNSA. The V gene end was trimmed by 6 bases and the J gene end by 4 bases; junction bases not matched to a gene: 6. The CDR3 DNA reads as TGTGCCAGCAGGAAAGACAGGGGGCTGTACGAGCAGTACTTC. Protein product: CASRKDRGLYEQYF. Together with reference TRBV7-2 and TRBJ2-7, the CDR3 gives the full variable domain: GAGVSQSPSNKVTEKGKDVELRCDPISGHTALYWYRQSLGQGLEFLIYFQGNSAPDKSGLPSDRFSAERTGGSVSTLTIQRTQQEDSAVYLCASRKDRGLYEQYFGPGTRLTVT.

V gene TRBV28 combines with J gene TRBJ2-1; D is unclear. V was trimmed by 4 bases and J by 4 bases, leaving 17 bases between them. The CDR3 totals 16 residues. Germline assignment: CDR1 MDHEN and CDR2 SYDVKM. This chain's CDR3 is CASSSSTYFEYNEQFF. The DNA for the CDR3 is TGTGCCAGCAGTTCATCAACTTACTTCGAGTACAATGAGCAGTTCTTC.

The chain combines TRBV30 with TRBJ2-7; possibly TRBD1 for D (6 bases). Germline loops: CDR1 GTSNPN, CDR2 SVGIG (reference sequence). The V and J ends lost 4 bases and 4 bases respectively, with 8 bases between them. The CDR3 spans 11 residues. The CDR3 loop reads CAWTQGYEQYF. The CDR3 nucleotides read TGTGCCTGGACACAGGGATACGAGCAGTACTTC.

The chain recombines TRBV7-9 with TRBJ2-7, with a tentative D call TRBD1 (5 bases). Trimming removed 4 bases from V and 3 bases from J, with 10 bases in between. CDR1 and CDR2 from the germline V gene are SEHNR and FQNEAQ (reference sequence). The CDR3 consists of 13 residues. CDR3 loop: CASSSLDSYEQYF. The DNA of the CDR3 is TGTGCCAGCAGCTCCCTCGACAGCTACGAGCAGTACTTC.

The table lists this clonotype with a few counts. The chain uses TRBV6-5 and TRBJ2-7, with a tentative D call TRBD1 (5 bases). Germline lookup yields CDR1 MNHEY and CDR2 SVGAGI. V lost 0 bases and J lost 5, with 11 bases in between. The CDR3 totals 14 residues. CDR3 sequence (DNA): TGTGCCAGCAGTTACTCGAGCAGGGTAAACGAGCAGTACTTC. This gives the protein CASSYSSRVNEQYF.

This clonotype was seen only a few times. This chain connects TRBV7-2 to TRBJ1-6; D call uncertain. CDR3 length: 15 amino acids. V gave up 2 bases and J gave up 2 bases, with 7 bases separating them. Looked up from germline, CDR1 is SGHTA and CDR2 is FQGNSA. The CDR3 protein is CASSLQVTYNSPLHF. CDR3 sequence (DNA): TGTGCCAGCAGCTTACAGGTGACCTATAATTCACCCCTCCACTTT.